This T cell receptor beta chain was recorded in a study of CD8+CD57+ T cells in acquired aplastic anemia. Across the study: Each DNA sample taken from sorted CD4+ and CD8+ cells came to about 3 ug on average. Study-level findings and limits: Any difference that existed in CD8+ Simpson's diversity between patients and controls was not significant. Patients and controls shared about 27 CD8+ CDR3 sequences.

In regard to this clonotype: Its antigen is not known.

The sequenced patients had an expansion of CD8+CD57+ cells seen by flow cytometry. The patients all had a severe acquired aplastic anemia diagnosis. The germline CDR1 and CDR2 sequences are LNHDA and SQIVND (reference sequence). V lost 4 bases to trimming and J lost 6 bases, with 18 bases between them. The CDR3 spans 15 residues. It was genomic DNA that served as the template for profiling TCR beta VDJ and CDR3. MiXCR, applied by TCRdb to the reads, yields one record per CDR3 protein. The sample shows a few hundred thousand distinct CDR3 sequences, almost 50% of them seen only once. The V and J genes are TRBV19 and TRBJ1-1, with D perhaps matching TRBD1 (5 bases). This TCR derives from a human donor with aplastic anemia. The sequencing input was sorted CD4+, CD8+, or CD8+CD57+ T cells (not recorded which) from PBMCs. In DNA, the CDR3 is TGTGCCAGTAGTACGGGGCAGGGTAAGGTGGCTGAAGCTTTCTTT. This gives the protein CASSTGQGKVAEAFF.